The 20 T cell receptor beta chains listed next were all sequenced from one sample in a study of blood T cells in healthy people across ages. With a J-beta primer mix and a sample-barcoded 5' primer, a second PCR ran about 6 to 11 cycles. Each CDR3 protein gets one entry after TCRdb re-called the 5' RACE reads with MiXCR. This sample carries about 640,000 distinct CDR3 sequences, roughly 50% of them seen once, and the ten largest clones take more than 35%. Sequencing was done on a sample of blood. All receptors come from a man between 60 and 75 years old in good health.

This clonotype was observed once. The rearrangement uses TRBV5-1 and TRBJ2-5; 10 bases align to TRBD1. Trimming removed 3 bases from V and 5 bases from J; junction bases left unmatched: 7. The CDR3 loop spans 15 amino acids. Germline values: CDR1 SGHRS, CDR2 YFSETQ. The CDR3 here is CASSSARDRGETQYF. Written as DNA, the CDR3 is TGCGCCAGCAGCTCAGCACGGGACAGGGGCGAGACCCAGTACTTC.

The chain has TRBV3-1 and TRBJ2-3; D unresolved. Trimming stripped 2 bases from V and 4 bases from J, with 13 bases between. The CDR3 runs 15 residues. CDR1 and CDR2 from the germline V gene are LGHDT and YNNKEL (reference sequence). DNA for the CDR3: TGTGCCAGCAGCCAATGGGGTTTGGGCGCAGATACGCAGTATTTT. Translated, it gives CASSQWGLGADTQYF.

This chain links TRBV19 with TRBJ2-1; 9 bases are a match to TRBD1. The CDR3 has 15 residues. The ends lost 7 bases at V and 2 bases at J; junction bases unmatched: 6. Germline values: CDR1 LNHDA, CDR2 SQIVND (reference sequence). The CDR3 DNA is TGTGCCAGTACCTCGGGGACAGGGCCCTACAATGAGCAGTTCTTC. This gives the protein CASTSGTGPYNEQFF.

This clonotype was seen repeatedly, ten times or more. V gene TRBV20-1 combines with J gene TRBJ2-5, with a weak D call TRBD2 (6 bases). Germline-derived CDR1 and CDR2 are DFQATT and SNEGSKA (reference sequence). Trimming shortened V by 0 bases and J by 0 bases, and 11 bases separated the two germline ends. The CDR3 contains 15 residues. The CDR3 sequence: CSARDPAGNQETQYF. CDR3 sequence (DNA): TGCAGTGCTAGAGATCCGGCGGGGAACCAAGAGACCCAGTACTTC.

V gene TRBV4-1 combines with J gene TRBJ2-7; no clear D. Germline values: CDR1 MGHRA, CDR2 YSYEKL. Trimming removed 1 base from V and 4 bases from J, with 5 bases in between. CDR3 length: 12 residues. The CDR3 DNA follows: TGCGCCAGCAGCCAAGGACTGTACGAGCAGTACTTC. Translation gives CASSQGLYEQYF.

The rearrangement joins TRBV7-8 to TRBJ2-5; TRBD2 matches at 13 bases. Germline lookup yields CDR1 SGHVS and CDR2 FQNEAQ. V shed 5 bases and J 3 bases; nucleotides not matched to a gene: 6. The CDR3 totals 16 residues. In nucleotides, the CDR3 is TGTGCCAGCAGCCGGACTAGCGGGGGTAGTAAAGAGACCCAGTACTTC. Amino acids: CASSRTSGGSKETQYF.

The rearrangement links TRBV29-1 to TRBJ1-4, with D possibly TRBD1 on 5 matching bases. Germline CDR1 SQVTM, CDR2 ANQGSEA. The CDR3 has 13 amino acids. Trimming shortened V by 4 bases and J by 7 bases, and 13 bases separated the two germline ends. CDR3 sequence (DNA): TGCAGCGTTGCCCCGGGGACGACTGAAAAACTGTTTTTT. As protein: CSVAPGTTEKLFF.

The chain employs TRBV29-1 and TRBJ2-5; a possible D gene is TRBD2 (6 bases). Trimming left V 6 bases short and J 3 bases short, with 11 bases between. This CDR3 region has 12 residues. Germline V CDR1 and CDR2: SQVTM, ANQGSEA. CDR3 coding DNA: TGCAGCGTGCCCCGCGGGGAAGAGACCCAGTACTTC. It is translated as CSVPRGEETQYF. Full variable domain (rest looked up from reference TRBV29-1 and TRBJ2-5): SAVISQKPSRDICQRGTSLTIQCQVDSQVTMMFWYRQQPGQSLTLIATANQGSEATYESGFVIDKFPISRPNLTFSTLTVSNMSPEDSSIYLCSVPRGEETQYFGPGTRLLVL.

The rearrangement joins TRBV4-1 to TRBJ2-7; 9 bases are shared with TRBD1. V dropped 1 base and J dropped 4; count of bases not matched to a gene: 11. This CDR3 has 17 amino acids. CDR1 is MGHRA and CDR2 is YSYEKL in the germline V gene. CDR3 region: CASSQVGLGTGSYEQYF. CDR3 in DNA: TGCGCCAGCAGCCAAGTAGGGCTAGGGACAGGGTCATACGAGCAGTACTTC.

This clonotype was counted once. The gene calls are TRBV29-1 and TRBJ2-7; D is unresolved. The J call may be wrong; the DNA end is better matched by TRBJ2-4. Germline-derived CDR1 and CDR2 are SQVTM and ANQGSEA. This CDR3 spans 11 amino acids. The chain's CDR3 is CSGGSENIQYF. CDR3 in DNA: TGCAGCGGTGGTTCGGAAAACATTCAGTACTTC.

The chain uses TRBV20-1 and TRBJ2-7; possible D gene TRBD1, 5 bases. Germline V CDR1 and CDR2: DFQATT, SNEGSKA (reference sequence). This CDR3 region has 13 residues. Trimming removed 3 bases at V and 0 bases at J, with 9 bases between. CDR3: CSASRDSSYEQYF. CDR3 DNA: TGCAGTGCTAGTCGAGACAGCTCCTACGAGCAGTACTTC.

This clonotype was picked up a small number of times. The CDR3 protein is CASRYRGVDTEAFF. The CDR3 DNA follows: TGTGCCAGCAGGTACAGGGGAGTAGACACTGAAGCTTTCTTT. The chain joins TRBV3-1 to TRBJ1-1, with 7 bases matching TRBD1. The CDR3 contains 14 residues. With V trimmed by 6 bases and J by 3 bases, 7 bases remained unmatched. CDR1 and CDR2 (germline): LGHDT, YNNKEL (reference sequence).

The rearrangement uses TRBV5-1 and TRBJ1-5; weak D call: TRBD1 (6 bases). Germline V lookup: CDR1 SGHRS, CDR2 YFSETQ. CDR3 length: 16 amino acids. V lost 0 bases, J lost 2 bases, and 12 bases lay in between. Written as DNA, the CDR3 is TGCGCCAGCAGCTTGGGCTGGGGGGCGGGCAATCAGCCCCAGCATTTT. Translating gives CASSLGWGAGNQPQHF.

This sequence joins TRBV10-3 and TRBJ2-5; the D gene is possibly TRBD2 (6 bases). V shed 6 bases and J shed 2 bases, with 13 bases lying between them. The CDR3 length is 14 residues. The germline CDR1 and CDR2 sequences are ENHRY and SYGVKD. The CDR3 protein is CAISMGLTQETQYF. CDR3 nucleotides: TGTGCCATCAGCATGGGACTGACACAAGAGACCCAGTACTTC.

This clonotype was counted at least ten times. V is TRBV7-2 and J is TRBJ1-4; D might be TRBD1 (6 bases). In germline, CDR1 is SGHTA, CDR2 FQGNSA. V shed 4 bases and J shed 0 bases, with 9 bases lying between them. The CDR3 has 15 amino acids. The CDR3 DNA follows: TGTGCCAGCAGCTCGGCAGGGGCAACTAATGAAAAACTGTTTTTT. Amino acids: CASSSAGATNEKLFF.

The gene calls are TRBV3-1 and TRBJ2-2, with D possibly being TRBD2 (6 bases). Germline assignment: CDR1 LGHDT and CDR2 YNNKEL (reference sequence). Trimming took off 5 bases at V and 0 bases at J, with 7 bases between the two ends. The CDR3 runs 14 residues. The CDR3 nucleotides are TGTGCCAGCAGCTCGGGGGCGAACACCGGGGAGCTGTTTTTT. Protein: CASSSGANTGELFF.

This chain links TRBV5-1 with TRBJ2-3, with D unclear. Trimming removed 4 bases at V and 2 bases at J, with 17 bases between. CDR1 is SGHRS, CDR2 YFSETQ, per germline. The CDR3 spans 16 residues. The CDR3 nucleotides are TGCGCCAGCAGCACCCACCTTTGGCGGAACACAGATACGCAGTATTTT. Amino acids: CASSTHLWRNTDTQYF.

Concerning this clonotype itself: A read error may explain this, as a much larger clone is one base away. This sequence joins TRBV5-1 and TRBJ2-6, with D maybe TRBD2 (5 bases). This CDR3 has 15 residues. Germline V gene sequence: CDR1 SGHRS, CDR2 YFSETQ. CDR3 in DNA: TGCGTCAGCAGCCCCGGGAATGCTGGGGCCAACGTCCTGACTTTC. This encodes CVSSPGNAGANVLTF.

The rearrangement links TRBV20-1 to TRBJ2-5, with D possibly matching TRBD1 (6 bases). This CDR3 spans 15 amino acids. CDR1 and CDR2 (germline): DFQATT, SNEGSKA (reference sequence). V dropped 6 bases and J dropped 3 bases, with 20 bases sitting between them. CDR3 in DNA: TGCAGTGCCCTTAAAACAGGGTGGGTGGAAGAGACCCAGTACTTC. Translating it yields CSALKTGWVEETQYF.

The sample holds a few counts of this clonotype. The chain recombines TRBV6-1 with TRBJ1-2; D not resolved. From germline, CDR1 is MNHNS and CDR2 SASEGT. Trimming took off 4 bases at V and 2 bases at J, with 11 bases between the two ends. CDR3 length: 14 amino acids. The CDR3 region is CASSGDVTNYGYTF. The CDR3 coding sequence is TGTGCCAGCAGTGGTGATGTGACAAACTATGGCTACACCTTC.